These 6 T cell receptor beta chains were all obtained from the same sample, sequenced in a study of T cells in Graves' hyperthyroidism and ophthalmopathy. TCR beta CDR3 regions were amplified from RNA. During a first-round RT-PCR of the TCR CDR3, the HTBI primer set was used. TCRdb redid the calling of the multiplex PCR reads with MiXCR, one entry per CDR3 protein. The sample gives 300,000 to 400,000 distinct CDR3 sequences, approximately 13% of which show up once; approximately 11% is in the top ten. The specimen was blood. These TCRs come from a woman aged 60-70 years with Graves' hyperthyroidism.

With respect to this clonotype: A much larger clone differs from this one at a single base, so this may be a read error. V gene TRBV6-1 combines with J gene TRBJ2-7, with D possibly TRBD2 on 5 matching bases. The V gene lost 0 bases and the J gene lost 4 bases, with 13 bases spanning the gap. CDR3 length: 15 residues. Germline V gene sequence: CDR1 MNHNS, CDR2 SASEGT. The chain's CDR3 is CASSEATSGEYEQYF. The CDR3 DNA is TGTGCCAGCAGTGAAGCTACTAGTGGAGAGTACGAGCAGTACTTC.

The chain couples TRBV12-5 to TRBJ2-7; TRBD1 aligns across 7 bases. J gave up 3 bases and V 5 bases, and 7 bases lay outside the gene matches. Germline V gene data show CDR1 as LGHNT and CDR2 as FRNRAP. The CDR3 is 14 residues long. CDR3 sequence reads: CASGPVGGLYEQYF. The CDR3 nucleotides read TGTGCTAGTGGTCCTGTAGGGGGCCTCTACGAGCAGTACTTC.

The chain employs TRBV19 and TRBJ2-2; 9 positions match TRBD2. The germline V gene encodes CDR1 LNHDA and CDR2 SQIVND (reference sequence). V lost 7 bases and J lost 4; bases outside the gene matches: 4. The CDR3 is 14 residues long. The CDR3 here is CASIAGDVTGELFF. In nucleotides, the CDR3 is TGTGCCAGTATAGCGGGAGATGTCACCGGGGAGCTGTTTTTT.

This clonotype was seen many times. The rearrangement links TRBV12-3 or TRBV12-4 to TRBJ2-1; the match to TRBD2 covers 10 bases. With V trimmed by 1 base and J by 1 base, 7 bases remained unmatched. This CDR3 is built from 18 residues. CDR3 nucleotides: TGTGCCAGCAGTTTAGGGCAGCTAGCGGGGGCTTCCTACAATGAGCAGTTCTTC. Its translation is CASSLGQLAGASYNEQFF.

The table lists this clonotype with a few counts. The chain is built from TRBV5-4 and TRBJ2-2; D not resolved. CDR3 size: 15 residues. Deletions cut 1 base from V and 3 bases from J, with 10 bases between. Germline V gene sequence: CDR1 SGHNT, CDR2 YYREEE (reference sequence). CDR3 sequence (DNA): TGTGCCAGCAGCTTGAAGGGAACATACACCGGGGAGCTGTTTTTT. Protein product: CASSLKGTYTGELFF.

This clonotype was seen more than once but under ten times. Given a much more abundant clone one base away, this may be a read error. Written as DNA, the CDR3 is TGTGCCAGCAGTTTAGGGAGCGGGATGAGCTCGCGGAATGAGCAGTTCTTC. Amino acid sequence: CASSLGSGMSSRNEQFF. The J gene is TRBJ2-1, the V gene TRBV28; 7 bases fit TRBD2. Germline V gene data show CDR1 as MDHEN and CDR2 as SYDVKM. The junction had 14 bases not matched to a gene; V was cut back by 2 bases and J by 7 bases. The CDR3 contains 17 residues. The variable domain in full, with the rest retrieved from reference TRBV28 and TRBJ2-1, is DVKVTQSSRYLVKRTGEKVFLECVQDMDHENMFWYRQDPGLGLRLIYFSYDVKMKEKGDIPEGYSVSREKKERFSLILESASTNQTSMYLCASSLGSGMSSRNEQFFGPGTRLTVL.